This TCR beta chain was recorded in a study of blood T cell repertoires in COVID-19. Study-level information: Specimens from acute and convalescent COVID-19 originated in the United States, Italy and Spain.

Only in-frame clones appear in the TCRdb table, and some are missing; sequencing was by immunoSEQ multiplex PCR. The profile shows some 350,000 clones, 85% to 90% of them singletons. This CDR3 contains 14 residues. J gave up 8 bases and V 10 bases, and 12 bases lay outside the gene matches. CDR1 is MNHEY and CDR2 is SVGAGI in the germline V gene. Specimen: PBMCs or T cells enriched from blood (not recorded which). The sequence was obtained from a man aged 18 to 35 who had recovered from COVID-19. The gene calls are TRBV6-5 and TRBJ2-1; 9 positions match TRBD2. The chain's CDR3 is CAIRAGAGGHEQFF. Here the CDR3 DNA reads TGTGCCATTCGGGCAGGAGCGGGAGGCCATGAGCAGTTCTTC.